This passage covers 23 T cell receptor beta chains from one sample sequenced in a study of blood T cell repertoires in COVID-19 (dated by TCRdb to 2018 to 2021). Libraries came from the immunoSEQ multiplex PCR assay. Sourced from immuneACCESS, this table was stored by TCRdb with only in-frame sequences that have V and J called. A share of the clones is absent; for the studies checked, an unresolved V gene accounts for under half, and the remainder has no known explanation. Across this sample there are roughly 260,000 clones, with roughly 86% seen only once. Together, the top ten hold roughly 3% of the sample. Sequencing input: PBMCs or T cells enriched from blood (not recorded which). The source is a woman under 30 who had recovered from COVID-19.

The DNA for the CDR3 is TGTGCCAGCAGCTTAGTTCCAGGGGGCAACACTGAAGCTTTCTTT. Translation gives CASSLVPGGNTEAFF. The rearrangement joins TRBV7-3 to TRBJ1-1, with 8 bases lining up with TRBD1. V lost 2 bases and J lost 2; bases outside the gene matches: 4. Germline-derived CDR1 and CDR2 are SGHTA and FQGTGA. CDR3 size: 15 residues.

The chain recombines TRBV19 with TRBJ1-6, with a possible D match to TRBD1 (6 bases). This CDR3 comprises 15 residues. Germline CDR1 LNHDA, CDR2 SQIVND (reference sequence). V dropped 6 bases and J dropped 10 bases, with 19 bases sitting between them. Here the CDR3 reads CASSSSYRDPSPLHF. The CDR3 bases are TGTGCCAGTAGCTCTTCCTACAGGGATCCCTCACCCCTCCACTTT.

This chain links TRBV6-5 with TRBJ1-1, with D maybe TRBD1 (5 bases). The germline V and J ends were trimmed by 7 bases and 3 bases, with 15 bases remaining between them. Germline lookup yields CDR1 MNHEY and CDR2 SVGAGI. The CDR3 totals 14 residues. Here the CDR3 reads CASKDGALYTEAFF. The CDR3 bases are TGTGCCAGCAAAGATGGGGCGTTGTACACTGAAGCTTTCTTT.

This clone showed up just a few times. The chain uses TRBV28 and TRBJ2-7; the match to TRBD1 covers 7 bases. The CDR3 runs 14 residues. The germline gives CDR1 MDHEN, CDR2 SYDVKM. Germline trimming cut 1 base from V and 0 bases from J; bases unmatched to any gene: 0. The CDR3 DNA sequence: TGTGCCAGCAGTTTATCAGGGGGCTCCTACGAGCAGTACTTC. Amino acid sequence: CASSLSGGSYEQYF.

This clone was seen only a few times. In DNA, the CDR3 is TGTGCCAGCAGCTTCGAAACAGGAACCATATATTTT. It translates to CASSFETGTIYF. V and J are TRBV7-9 and TRBJ1-3, with D maybe TRBD1 (5 bases). In germline, CDR1 is SEHNR, CDR2 FQNEAQ (reference sequence). Trimming left V 3 bases short and J 10 bases short, with 10 bases between. The CDR3 spans 12 residues.

The J gene is TRBJ2-1, the V gene TRBV5-4; TRBD2 aligns across 10 bases. The CDR3 totals 15 residues. The ends lost 5 bases at V and 7 bases at J; junction bases unmatched: 9. Per germline, CDR1 SGHNT and CDR2 YYREEE (reference sequence). The CDR3, as DNA: TGTGCCAGCAGTTCCCCTAGCGGGAGCAGGAATGAGCAGTTCTTC. Amino acid sequence: CASSSPSGSRNEQFF.

This rearrangement joins TRBV10-1 to TRBJ2-3; tentative D call: TRBD2 (5 bases). Germline V gene lookup returns CDR1 WNHNN and CDR2 SYGVQD (reference sequence). Trimming took off 3 bases at V and 5 bases at J, with 15 bases between the two ends. This CDR3 contains 15 residues. The CDR3 DNA follows: TGCGCCAGCAGTGACAGAGGGCTAGGGATAGATACGCAGTATTTT. Its translation is CASSDRGLGIDTQYF.

The chain recombines TRBV19 with TRBJ2-7; D is possibly TRBD1 (6 bases). Germline V gene lookup returns CDR1 LNHDA and CDR2 SQIVND (reference sequence). This CDR3 is 12 amino acids long. V was clipped by 4 bases and J by 5 bases, with 9 bases between them. The CDR3 sequence: CASSKRQDEQYF. CDR3 nucleotide sequence: TGTGCCAGTAGTAAGCGACAGGACGAGCAGTACTTC. The full variable domain, rest sourced from reference TRBV19 and TRBJ2-7, is DGGITQSPKYLFRKEGQNVTLSCEQNLNHDAMYWYRQDPGQGLRLIYYSQIVNDFQKGDIAEGYSVSREKKESFPLTVTSAQKNPTAFYLCASSKRQDEQYFGPGTRLTVT.

This chain uses TRBV4-1 with TRBJ2-7; D gene unclear. Trimming left V 0 bases short and J 6 bases short, with 15 bases between. Germline V CDR1 and CDR2: MGHRA, YSYEKL. This CDR3 spans 15 amino acids. CDR3 residues: CASSQEASTLSEQYF. The CDR3 nucleotides read TGCGCCAGCAGCCAAGAGGCTAGTACTCTGTCCGAGCAGTACTTC.

This clone was picked up a small number of times. The chain uses TRBV5-4 and TRBJ2-7, with 9 bases matching TRBD1. The germline CDR1 and CDR2 sequences are SGHNT and YYREEE (reference sequence). Trimming took 4 bases from V and 3 from J; bases not matched to a gene: 11. The CDR3 extends over 16 amino acids. This chain's CDR3 is CASSVGQGTKVYEQYF. CDR3 in DNA: TGTGCCAGCAGCGTAGGACAGGGGACGAAGGTCTACGAGCAGTACTTC.

This chain connects TRBV5-1 to TRBJ2-1; D might be TRBD2 (5 bases). Germline CDR1 reads SGHRS; CDR2 reads YFSETQ. CDR3 length: 14 amino acids. The V end lost 7 bases, the J end lost 2 bases, and 13 bases lay between the germline ends. Here the CDR3 reads CASQRSSAYNEQFF. The CDR3 nucleotides are TGCGCCAGCCAACGAAGTAGCGCCTACAATGAGCAGTTCTTC.

Regarding this clone: Additional DNA sequences in this sample encode the identical CDR3. In DNA, the CDR3 is TGTGCCAGCAGTTTAGGGAGGAACTATGGCTACACCTTC. Its protein product is CASSLGRNYGYTF. The chain links TRBV27 to TRBJ1-2; D call uncertain. The CDR3 runs to 13 residues. CDR1 MNHEY and CDR2 SMNVEV come from the germline V gene (reference sequence). V was trimmed by 2 bases and J by 2 bases, leaving 6 bases between them.

The chain combines TRBV18 with TRBJ2-1; 7 bases fit TRBD1. CDR1 KGHSH and CDR2 LQKENI come from the germline V gene. V shed 2 bases, J shed 5 bases, and the junction held 6 bases outside the gene matches. The CDR3 extends over 15 amino acids. The CDR3 region is CASSPTGTADNEQFF. In nucleotides, the CDR3 is TGTGCCAGCTCACCAACAGGGACAGCAGACAATGAGCAGTTCTTC.

CDR3 in amino acids: CASSIGTPDTQYF. As DNA, the CDR3 is TGTGCCAGCAGCATCGGGACACCAGATACGCAGTATTTT. The V gene is TRBV11-3, the J gene TRBJ2-3, with D possibly matching TRBD1 (6 bases). The CDR3 covers 13 residues. V shed 5 bases and J shed 4 bases, with 10 bases lying between them. CDR1 SGHNT and CDR2 YENEEA come from the germline V gene.

In this sample, this clone turned up once. The CDR3 DNA reads TGCGCCAGCAGCCAAGATTATTCGGGACAGGGGGCTTATGAGCAGTTCTTC. Its translation: CASSQDYSGQGAYEQFF. The rearrangement links TRBV4-3 to TRBJ2-1; 12 positions agree with TRBD1. The CDR3 extends over 17 amino acids. The V segment lost 0 bases and the J segment 8 bases; nucleotides outside the gene matches: 8. The germline gives CDR1 LGHNA, CDR2 YSLEER.

Only a few counts were recorded for this clone. The chain is built from TRBV4-1 and TRBJ2-7; tentative D call: TRBD2 (5 bases). The CDR3 has 14 residues. Germline values: CDR1 MGHRA, CDR2 YSYEKL. The V and J ends lost 0 bases and 5 bases respectively, with 11 bases between them. The DNA for the CDR3 is TGCGCCAGCAGCCAAGAAGAGGGTACGAACGAGCAGTACTTC. Protein product: CASSQEEGTNEQYF.

The J gene is TRBJ2-7, the V gene TRBV7-8; 8 bases agree with TRBD1. The CDR3 runs to 16 residues. The germline gives CDR1 SGHVS, CDR2 FQNEAQ. The junction had 9 bases not matched to a gene; V was cut back by 2 bases and J by 3 bases. CDR3 loop: CASSLPWTGSVYEQYF. CDR3 in DNA: TGTGCCAGCAGCTTACCCTGGACAGGGTCGGTCTACGAGCAGTACTTC.

V and J are TRBV19 and TRBJ2-2; D remains ambiguous. Trimming pared 2 bases from V and 0 bases from J, leaving 4 bases between. Per germline, CDR1 LNHDA and CDR2 SQIVND (reference sequence). The CDR3 is made up of 14 amino acids. The CDR3 region has the DNA TGTGCCAGTAGTATACAGGCGAACACCGGGGAGCTGTTTTTT. Translating gives CASSIQANTGELFF. The whole variable domain, remainder taken from reference TRBV19 and TRBJ2-2, is DGGITQSPKYLFRKEGQNVTLSCEQNLNHDAMYWYRQDPGQGLRLIYYSQIVNDFQKGDIAEGYSVSREKKESFPLTVTSAQKNPTAFYLCASSIQANTGELFFGEGSRLTVL.

This clone showed up just a few times. The chain carries TRBV18 and TRBJ2-7; 7 positions match TRBD1. V shed 5 bases, J shed 3 bases, and the junction held 7 bases outside the gene matches. Germline CDR1 reads KGHSH; CDR2 reads LQKENI. This CDR3 contains 14 residues. The CDR3 is CASSTQDRSYEQYF. The DNA of the CDR3 is TGTGCCAGCTCAACCCAGGACAGGAGCTACGAGCAGTACTTC.

V usage is TRBV6-2 or TRBV6-3 and J usage is TRBJ1-6; TRBD1 aligns across 10 bases. Trimming removed 2 bases from V and 9 bases from J; junction bases left unmatched: 4. CDR1 MNHEY and CDR2 SVGEGT come from the germline V gene. The CDR3 runs 15 residues. The CDR3, as DNA: TGTGCCAGCAGTTACACGAGACAGGGGGCTTCACCCCTCCACTTT. Its protein is CASSYTRQGASPLHF.

The rearrangement links TRBV28 to TRBJ2-2; 12 positions match TRBD2. Germline V gene sequence: CDR1 MDHEN, CDR2 SYDVKM. Unmatched junction bases numbered 5, after V lost 4 bases and J lost 5 bases. The CDR3 length is 16 residues. The chain's CDR3 is CASSSRLAGATGELFF. The CDR3 DNA reads as TGTGCCAGCAGTTCTAGACTAGCGGGAGCGACCGGGGAGCTGTTTTTT. Filled out from reference TRBV28 and TRBJ2-2, the complete variable domain reads DVKVTQSSRYLVKRTGEKVFLECVQDMDHENMFWYRQDPGLGLRLIYFSYDVKMKEKGDIPEGYSVSREKKERFSLILESASTNQTSMYLCASSSRLAGATGELFFGEGSRLTVL.

The rearrangement links TRBV4-1 to TRBJ1-5, with TRBD1 matching over 10 bases. The CDR3 is 18 amino acids. Germline CDR1 and CDR2: MGHRA and YSYEKL. V dropped 0 bases and J dropped 5; count of bases not matched to a gene: 10. CDR3 DNA sequence: TGCGCCAGCAGCCAAGAATGGGGGACAGGGGTTACTCATCAGCCCCAGCATTTT. Protein: CASSQEWGTGVTHQPQHF.

The rearrangement uses TRBV4-3 and TRBJ2-2, with 7 positions matching TRBD2. The germline V gene has CDR1 LGHNA and CDR2 YSLEER. The V and J ends lost 0 bases and 4 bases, in that order; junction bases with no gene match: 2. CDR3 length: 15 amino acids. The CDR3 spells CASSQEGLPTGELFF. In nucleotides, the CDR3 is TGCGCCAGCAGCCAAGAGGGACTACCCACCGGGGAGCTGTTTTTT.